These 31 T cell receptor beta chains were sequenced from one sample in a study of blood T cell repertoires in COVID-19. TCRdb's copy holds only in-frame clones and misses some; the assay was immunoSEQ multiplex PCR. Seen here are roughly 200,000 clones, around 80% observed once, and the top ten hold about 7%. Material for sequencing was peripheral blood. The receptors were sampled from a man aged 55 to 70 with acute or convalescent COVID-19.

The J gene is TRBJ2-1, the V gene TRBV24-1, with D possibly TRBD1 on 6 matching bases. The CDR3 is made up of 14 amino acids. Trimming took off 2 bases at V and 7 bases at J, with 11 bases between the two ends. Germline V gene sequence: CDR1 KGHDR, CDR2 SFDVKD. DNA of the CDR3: TGTGCCACCAGTGATTCCAGGGGATTAAATGAGCAGTTCTTC. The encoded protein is CATSDSRGLNEQFF.

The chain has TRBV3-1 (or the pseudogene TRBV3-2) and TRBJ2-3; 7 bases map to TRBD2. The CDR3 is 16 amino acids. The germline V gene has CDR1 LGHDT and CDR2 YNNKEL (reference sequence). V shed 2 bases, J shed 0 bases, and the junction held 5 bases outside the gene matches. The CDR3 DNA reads TGTGCCAGCAGCCAATTAGCGGGCCTTAGCACAGATACGCAGTATTTT. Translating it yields CASSQLAGLSTDTQYF.

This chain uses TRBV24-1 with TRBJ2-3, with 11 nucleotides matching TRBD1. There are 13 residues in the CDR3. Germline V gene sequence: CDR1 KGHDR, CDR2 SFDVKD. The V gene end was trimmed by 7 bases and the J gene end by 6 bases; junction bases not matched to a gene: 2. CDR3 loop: CATSRDRGDTQYF. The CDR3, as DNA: TGTGCCACCAGCCGGGACAGGGGGGATACGCAGTATTTT.

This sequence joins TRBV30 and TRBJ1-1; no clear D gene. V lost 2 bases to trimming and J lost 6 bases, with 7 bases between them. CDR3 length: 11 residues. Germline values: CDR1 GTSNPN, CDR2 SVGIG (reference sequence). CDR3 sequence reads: CAWSWQSEAFF. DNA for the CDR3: TGTGCCTGGAGTTGGCAGTCTGAAGCTTTCTTT.

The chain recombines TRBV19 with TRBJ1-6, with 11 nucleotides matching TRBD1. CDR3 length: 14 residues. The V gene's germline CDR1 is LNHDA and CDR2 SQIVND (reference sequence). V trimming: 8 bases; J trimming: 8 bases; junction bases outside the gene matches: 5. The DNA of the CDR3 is TGTGCCAGTCGGGGGACAGGGGGGGATTCACCCCTCCACTTT. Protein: CASRGTGGDSPLHF.

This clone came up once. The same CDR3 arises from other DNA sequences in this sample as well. This CDR3 is CSARDLETQYF. The CDR3 coding sequence is TGCAGTGCTAGGGACTTGGAGACCCAGTACTTC. The chain couples TRBV20-1 to TRBJ2-5; the D gene is possibly TRBD2 (5 bases). V lost 3 bases and J 5 bases, leaving 7 bases between the germline ends. This CDR3 contains 11 residues. Germline CDR1 reads DFQATT; CDR2 reads SNEGSKA (reference sequence).

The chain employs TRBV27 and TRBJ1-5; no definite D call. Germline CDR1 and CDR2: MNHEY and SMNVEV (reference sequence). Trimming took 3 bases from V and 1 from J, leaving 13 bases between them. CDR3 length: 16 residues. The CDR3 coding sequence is TGTGCCAGCAGTTTGACACAGACGGGGAGCAATCAGCCCCAGCATTTT. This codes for CASSLTQTGSNQPQHF.

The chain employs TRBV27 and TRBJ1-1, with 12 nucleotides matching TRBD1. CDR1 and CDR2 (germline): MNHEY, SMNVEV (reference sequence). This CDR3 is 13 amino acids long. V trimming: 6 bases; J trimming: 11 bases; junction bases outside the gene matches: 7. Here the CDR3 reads CASRGTGGGKAFF. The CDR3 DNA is TGTGCCAGCAGGGGGACAGGGGGCGGGAAGGCTTTCTTT.

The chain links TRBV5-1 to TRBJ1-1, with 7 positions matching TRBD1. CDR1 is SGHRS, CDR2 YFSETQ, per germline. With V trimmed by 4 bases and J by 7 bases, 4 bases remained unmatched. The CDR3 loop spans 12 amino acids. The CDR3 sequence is CASSPGTDEAFF. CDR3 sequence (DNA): TGCGCCAGCAGCCCAGGGACAGATGAAGCTTTCTTT.

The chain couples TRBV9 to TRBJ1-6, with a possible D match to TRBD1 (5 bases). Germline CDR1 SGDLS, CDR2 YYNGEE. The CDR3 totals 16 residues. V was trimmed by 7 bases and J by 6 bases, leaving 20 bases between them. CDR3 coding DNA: TGTGCCAGCGGGGGGGACGAACGGAGGTTTAATTCACCCCTCCACTTT. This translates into CASGGDERRFNSPLHF.

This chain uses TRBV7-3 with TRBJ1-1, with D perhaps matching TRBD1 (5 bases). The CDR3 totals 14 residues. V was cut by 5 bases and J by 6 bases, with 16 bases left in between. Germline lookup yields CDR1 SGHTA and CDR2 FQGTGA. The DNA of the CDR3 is TGTGCCAGCAGCGCCAACATTGGGGGGTCTGAAGCTTTCTTT. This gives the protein CASSANIGGSEAFF.

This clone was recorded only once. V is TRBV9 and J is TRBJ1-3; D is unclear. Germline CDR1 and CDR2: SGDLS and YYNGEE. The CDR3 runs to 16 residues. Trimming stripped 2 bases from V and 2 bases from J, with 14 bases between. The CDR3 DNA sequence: TGTGCCAGCAGCGTCCAAACGCAGGTCGCTGGAAACACCATATATTTT. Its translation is CASSVQTQVAGNTIYF.

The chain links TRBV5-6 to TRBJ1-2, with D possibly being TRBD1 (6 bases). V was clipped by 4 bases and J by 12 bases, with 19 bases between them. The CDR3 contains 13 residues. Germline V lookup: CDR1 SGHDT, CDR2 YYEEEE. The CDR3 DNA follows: TGTGCCAGCAGCCTAAGGGGGAGCGGGAATCACACCTTC. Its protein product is CASSLRGSGNHTF.

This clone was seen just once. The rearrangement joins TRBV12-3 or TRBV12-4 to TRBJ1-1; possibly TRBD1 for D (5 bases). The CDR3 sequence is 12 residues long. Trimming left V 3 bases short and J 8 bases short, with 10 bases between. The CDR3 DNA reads TGTGCCAGCAGTTTGGGGGGGTTAGAAGCTTTCTTT. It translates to CASSLGGLEAFF.

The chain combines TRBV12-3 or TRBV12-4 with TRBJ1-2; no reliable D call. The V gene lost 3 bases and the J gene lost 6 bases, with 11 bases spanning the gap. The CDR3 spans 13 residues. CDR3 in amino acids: CASSFSRVDGYTF. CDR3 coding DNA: TGTGCCAGCAGTTTTTCCCGCGTAGATGGCTACACCTTC.

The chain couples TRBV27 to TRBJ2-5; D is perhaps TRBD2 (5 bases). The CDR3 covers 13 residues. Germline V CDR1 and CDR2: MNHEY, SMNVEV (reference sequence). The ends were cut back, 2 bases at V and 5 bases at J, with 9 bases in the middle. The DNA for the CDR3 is TGTGCCAGCAGTTTAGAGGGTCGGGAGACCCAGTACTTC. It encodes CASSLEGRETQYF.

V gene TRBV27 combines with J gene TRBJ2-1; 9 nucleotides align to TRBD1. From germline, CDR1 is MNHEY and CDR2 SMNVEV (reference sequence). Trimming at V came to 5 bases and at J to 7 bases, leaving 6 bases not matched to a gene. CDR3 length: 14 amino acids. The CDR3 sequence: CASSPGQGENEQFF. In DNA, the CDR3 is TGTGCCAGCAGTCCGGGACAGGGAGAGAATGAGCAGTTCTTC.

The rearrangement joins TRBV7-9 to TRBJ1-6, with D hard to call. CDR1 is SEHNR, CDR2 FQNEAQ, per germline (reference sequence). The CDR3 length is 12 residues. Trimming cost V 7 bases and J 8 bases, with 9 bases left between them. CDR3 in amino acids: CASTLQDSPLHF. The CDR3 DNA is TGTGCCAGCACCCTCCAGGATTCACCCCTCCACTTT.

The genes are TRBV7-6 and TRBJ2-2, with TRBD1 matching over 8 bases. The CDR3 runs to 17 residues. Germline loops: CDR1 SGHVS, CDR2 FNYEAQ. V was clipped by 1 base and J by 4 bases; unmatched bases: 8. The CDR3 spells CASSLVTGTGSTGELFF. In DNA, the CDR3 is TGTGCCAGCAGCTTAGTAACCGGGACAGGTTCCACCGGGGAGCTGTTTTTT.

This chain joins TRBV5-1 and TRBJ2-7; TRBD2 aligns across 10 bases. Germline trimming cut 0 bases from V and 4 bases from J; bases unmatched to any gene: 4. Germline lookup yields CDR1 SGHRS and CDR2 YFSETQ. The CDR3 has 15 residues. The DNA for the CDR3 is TGCGCCAGCAGCTTGGAGGCTAGCGGGAGTTACGAGCAGTACTTC. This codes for CASSLEASGSYEQYF.

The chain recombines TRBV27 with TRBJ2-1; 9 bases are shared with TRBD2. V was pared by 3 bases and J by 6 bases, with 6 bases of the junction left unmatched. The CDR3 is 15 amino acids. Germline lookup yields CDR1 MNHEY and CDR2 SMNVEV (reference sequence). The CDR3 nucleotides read TGTGCCAGCAGTTTTAGCGGGGGACGTTCCAATGAGCAGTTCTTC. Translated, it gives CASSFSGGRSNEQFF.

The CDR3 reads CASSSFRTSGRRYEQYF. CDR3 bases: TGTGCCAGCAGCTCCTTTAGGACTAGCGGGAGACGCTACGAGCAGTACTTC. The chain employs TRBV7-8 and TRBJ2-7; 13 bases are a match to TRBD2. The CDR3 covers 17 residues. Germline trimming cut 4 bases from V and 3 bases from J; bases unmatched to any gene: 9. Germline V gene data show CDR1 as SGHVS and CDR2 as FQNEAQ.

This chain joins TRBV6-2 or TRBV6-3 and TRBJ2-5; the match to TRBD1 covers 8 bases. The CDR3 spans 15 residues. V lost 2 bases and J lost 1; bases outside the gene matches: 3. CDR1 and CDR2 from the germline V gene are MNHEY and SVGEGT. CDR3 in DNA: TGTGCCAGCAGTTACGCTGACAGGGGCCAAGAGACCCAGTACTTC. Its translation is CASSYADRGQETQYF.

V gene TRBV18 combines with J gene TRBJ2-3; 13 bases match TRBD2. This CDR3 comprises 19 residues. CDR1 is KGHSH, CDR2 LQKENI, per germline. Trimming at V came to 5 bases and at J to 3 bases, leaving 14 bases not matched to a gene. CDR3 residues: CASSSGLAGFILDTDTQYF. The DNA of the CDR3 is TGTGCCAGCTCATCGGGACTAGCGGGGTTCATCCTGGATACAGATACGCAGTATTTT. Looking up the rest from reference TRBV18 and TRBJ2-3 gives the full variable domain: NAGVMQNPRHLVRRRGQEARLRCSPMKGHSHVYWYRQLPEEGLKFMVYLQKENIIDESGMPKERFSAEFPKEGPSILRIQQVVRGDSAAYFCASSSGLAGFILDTDTQYFGPGTRLTVL.

Written as DNA, the CDR3 is TGTGCTAGTGGTTGGGGAACTAGCGGGAGGGCCCATGAGCAGTTCTTC. Its translation: CASGWGTSGRAHEQFF. V and J are TRBV12-5 and TRBJ2-1; 13 bases match TRBD2. The V segment lost 4 bases and the J segment 8 bases; nucleotides outside the gene matches: 8. This CDR3 region has 16 residues. Germline V gives CDR1 LGHNT, CDR2 FRNRAP.

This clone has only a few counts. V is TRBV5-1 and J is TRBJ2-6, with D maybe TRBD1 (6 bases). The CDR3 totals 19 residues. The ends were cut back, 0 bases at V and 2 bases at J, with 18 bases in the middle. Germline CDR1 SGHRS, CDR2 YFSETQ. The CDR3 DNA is TGCGCCAGCAGCTTGGGGAAGATACAGGGTCCCGCTGGGGCCAACGTCCTGACTTTC. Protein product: CASSLGKIQGPAGANVLTF.

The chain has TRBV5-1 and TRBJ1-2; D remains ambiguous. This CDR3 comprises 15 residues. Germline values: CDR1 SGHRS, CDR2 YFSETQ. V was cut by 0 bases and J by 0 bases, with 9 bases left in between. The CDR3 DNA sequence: TGCGCCAGCAGCTTGGCGTCGGGGACTAACTATGGCTACACCTTC. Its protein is CASSLASGTNYGYTF.

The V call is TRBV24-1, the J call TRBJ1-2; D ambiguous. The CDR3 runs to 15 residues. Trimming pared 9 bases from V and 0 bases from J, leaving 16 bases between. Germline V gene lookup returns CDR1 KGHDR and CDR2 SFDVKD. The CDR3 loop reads CATPWADPTNYGYTF. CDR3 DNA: TGTGCCACCCCCTGGGCAGATCCTACTAACTATGGCTACACCTTC.

CDR3 sequence: CASSVEAGGPEIPSYEQYF. The DNA of the CDR3 is TGTGCCAGCAGCGTAGAGGCGGGGGGGCCGGAAATTCCCTCCTACGAGCAGTACTTC. This chain uses TRBV9 with TRBJ2-7, with 9 bases lining up with TRBD2. Unmatched junction bases numbered 13, after V lost 0 bases and J lost 0 bases. The CDR3 loop spans 19 amino acids. The germline V gene has CDR1 SGDLS and CDR2 YYNGEE. The variable domain in full, with the rest retrieved from reference TRBV9 and TRBJ2-7, is DSGVTQTPKHLITATGQRVTLRCSPRSGDLSVYWYQQSLDQGLQFLIQYYNGEERAKGNILERFSAQQFPDLHSELNLSSLELGDSALYFCASSVEAGGPEIPSYEQYFGPGTRLTVT.

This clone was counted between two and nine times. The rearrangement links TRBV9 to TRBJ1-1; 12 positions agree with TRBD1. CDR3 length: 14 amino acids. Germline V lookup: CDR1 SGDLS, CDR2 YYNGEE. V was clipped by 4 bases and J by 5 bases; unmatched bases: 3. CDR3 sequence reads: CASSKGQGATEAFF. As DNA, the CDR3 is TGTGCCAGCAGCAAGGGACAGGGGGCGACTGAAGCTTTCTTT.

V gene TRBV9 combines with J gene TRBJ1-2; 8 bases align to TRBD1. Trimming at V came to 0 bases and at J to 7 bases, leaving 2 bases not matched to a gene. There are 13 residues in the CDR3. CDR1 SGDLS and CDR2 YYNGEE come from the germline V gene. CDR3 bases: TGTGCCAGCAGCGTAGCAGGGGGCTTTGGCTACACCTTC. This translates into CASSVAGGFGYTF.